The sequence of this T cell receptor beta chain was determined in a study of cytomegalovirus exposure and HLA in healthy donors. The data were produced by immunoSEQ multiplex PCR, yet TCRdb's version contains in-frame clones alone and is incomplete. Here the sample spans approximately 210,000 clones, 88% being singletons. The clonotype comes from a woman between 18 and 29 years old in good health and CMV-seronegative. Sequencing was done on a sample of PBMCs.

The CDR3 loop reads CASSYGLARTDTQYF. The CDR3 DNA sequence: TGTGCCAGCAGCTATGGACTAGCCCGCACAGATACGCAGTATTTT. This rearrangement joins TRBV7-2 to TRBJ2-3, with 8 bases that match TRBD2. This CDR3 has 15 residues. V lost 4 bases and J lost 1; bases outside the gene matches: 4. From germline, CDR1 is SGHTA and CDR2 FQGNSA.